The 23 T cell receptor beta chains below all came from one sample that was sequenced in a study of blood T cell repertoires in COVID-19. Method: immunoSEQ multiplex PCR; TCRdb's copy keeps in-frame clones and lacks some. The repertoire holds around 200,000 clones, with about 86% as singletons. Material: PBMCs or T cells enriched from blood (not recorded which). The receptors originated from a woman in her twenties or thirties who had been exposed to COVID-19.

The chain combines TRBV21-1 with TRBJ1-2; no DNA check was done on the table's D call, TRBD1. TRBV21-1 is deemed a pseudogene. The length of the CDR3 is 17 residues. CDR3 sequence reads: CASSKGGTEPWGYGYTF. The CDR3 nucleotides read TGTGCCAGCAGCAAAGGGGGGACAGAACCATGGGGCTATGGCTACACCTTC.

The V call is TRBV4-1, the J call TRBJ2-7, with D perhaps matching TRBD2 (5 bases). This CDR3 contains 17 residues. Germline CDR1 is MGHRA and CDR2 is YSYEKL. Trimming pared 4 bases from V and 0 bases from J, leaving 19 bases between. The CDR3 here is CASSREPVGVDSYEQYF. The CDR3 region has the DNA TGCGCCAGCAGCCGTGAGCCAGTCGGGGTAGACTCCTACGAGCAGTACTTC.

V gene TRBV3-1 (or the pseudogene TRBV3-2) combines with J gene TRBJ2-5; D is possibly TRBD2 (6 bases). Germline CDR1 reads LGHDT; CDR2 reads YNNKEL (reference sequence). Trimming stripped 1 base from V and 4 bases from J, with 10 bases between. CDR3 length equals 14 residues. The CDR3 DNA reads TGTGCCAGCAGCCAAGTAGCCGGGGGAGAGACCCAGTACTTC. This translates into CASSQVAGGETQYF.

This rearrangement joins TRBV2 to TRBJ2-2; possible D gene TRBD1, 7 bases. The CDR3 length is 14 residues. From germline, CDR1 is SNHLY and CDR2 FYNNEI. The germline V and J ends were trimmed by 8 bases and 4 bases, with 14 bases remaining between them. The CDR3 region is CASVGGGGTGELFF. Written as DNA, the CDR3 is TGTGCCAGCGTCGGAGGGGGCGGCACCGGGGAGCTGTTTTTT.

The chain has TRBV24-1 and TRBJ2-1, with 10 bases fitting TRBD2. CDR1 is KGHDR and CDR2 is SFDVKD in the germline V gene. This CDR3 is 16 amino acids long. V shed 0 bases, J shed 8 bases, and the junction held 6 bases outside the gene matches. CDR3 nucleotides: TGTGCCACCAGTGATTTGAGAACTAGCGGGGAACATGAGCAGTTCTTC. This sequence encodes CATSDLRTSGEHEQFF.

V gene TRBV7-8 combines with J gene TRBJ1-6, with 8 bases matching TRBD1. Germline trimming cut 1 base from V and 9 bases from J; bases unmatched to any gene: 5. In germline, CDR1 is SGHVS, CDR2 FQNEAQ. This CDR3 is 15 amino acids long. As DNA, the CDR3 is TGTGCCAGCAGCTTAGATGGACAGGGAGGTTCACCCCTCCACTTT. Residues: CASSLDGQGGSPLHF.

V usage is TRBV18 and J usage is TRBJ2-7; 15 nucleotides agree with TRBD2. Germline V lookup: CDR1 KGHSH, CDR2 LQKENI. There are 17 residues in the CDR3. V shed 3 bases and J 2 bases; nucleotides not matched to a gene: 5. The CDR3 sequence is CASSPGLAGGRTYEQYF. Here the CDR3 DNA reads TGTGCCAGCTCACCGGGACTAGCGGGGGGCCGTACCTACGAGCAGTACTTC.

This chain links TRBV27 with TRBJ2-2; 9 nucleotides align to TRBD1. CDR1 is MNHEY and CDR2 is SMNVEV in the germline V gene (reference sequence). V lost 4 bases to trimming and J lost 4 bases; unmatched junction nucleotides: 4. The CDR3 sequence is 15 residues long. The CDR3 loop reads CASSSQGAGTGELFF. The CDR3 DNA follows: TGTGCCAGCAGTTCACAGGGGGCGGGCACCGGGGAGCTGTTTTTT.

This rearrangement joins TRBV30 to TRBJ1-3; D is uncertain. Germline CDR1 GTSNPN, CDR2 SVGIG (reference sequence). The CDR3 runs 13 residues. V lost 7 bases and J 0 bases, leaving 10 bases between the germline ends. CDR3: CAFSTISGNTIYF. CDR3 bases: TGTGCCTTCTCAACTATCTCTGGAAACACCATATATTTT.

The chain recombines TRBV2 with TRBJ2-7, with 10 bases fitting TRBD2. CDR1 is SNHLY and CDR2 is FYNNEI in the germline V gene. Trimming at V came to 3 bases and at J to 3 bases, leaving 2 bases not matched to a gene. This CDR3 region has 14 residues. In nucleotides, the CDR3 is TGTGCCAGCAGTGATTTAGCGGGGGGCTACGAGCAGTACTTC. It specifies CASSDLAGGYEQYF.

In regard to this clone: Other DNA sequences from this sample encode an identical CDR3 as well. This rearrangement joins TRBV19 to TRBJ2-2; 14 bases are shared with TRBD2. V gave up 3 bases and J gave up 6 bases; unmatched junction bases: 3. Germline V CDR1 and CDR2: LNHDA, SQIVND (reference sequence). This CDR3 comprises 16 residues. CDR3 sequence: CASSIRLAGGPGELFF. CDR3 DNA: TGTGCCAGTAGTATCAGACTAGCGGGGGGGCCCGGGGAGCTGTTTTTT.

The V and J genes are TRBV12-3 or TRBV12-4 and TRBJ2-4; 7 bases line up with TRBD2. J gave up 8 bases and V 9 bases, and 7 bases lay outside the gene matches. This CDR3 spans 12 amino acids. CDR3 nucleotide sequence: TGTGCCAGTGGGAGGGGTCGGGACATTCAGTACTTC. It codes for CASGRGRDIQYF.

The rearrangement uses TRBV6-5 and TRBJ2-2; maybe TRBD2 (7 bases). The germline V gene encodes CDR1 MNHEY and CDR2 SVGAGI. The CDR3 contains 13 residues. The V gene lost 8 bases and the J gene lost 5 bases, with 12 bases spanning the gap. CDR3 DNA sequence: TGTGCCAGCGCCGGGGGGCAAACCGGGGAGCTGTTTTTT. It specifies CASAGGQTGELFF.

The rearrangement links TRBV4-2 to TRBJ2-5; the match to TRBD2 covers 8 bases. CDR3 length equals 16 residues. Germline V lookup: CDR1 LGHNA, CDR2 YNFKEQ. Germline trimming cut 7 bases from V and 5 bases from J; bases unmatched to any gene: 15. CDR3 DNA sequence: TGTGCCAGCAAACCACGGGGTAGCGGGGTGGATGAGACCCAGTACTTC. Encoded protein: CASKPRGSGVDETQYF.

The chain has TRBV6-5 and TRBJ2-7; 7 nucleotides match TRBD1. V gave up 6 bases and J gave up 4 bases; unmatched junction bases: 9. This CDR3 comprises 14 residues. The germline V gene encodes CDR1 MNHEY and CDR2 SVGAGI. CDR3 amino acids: CASRPTGLPYEQYF. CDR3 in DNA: TGTGCCAGCAGGCCGACAGGGTTGCCTTACGAGCAGTACTTC.

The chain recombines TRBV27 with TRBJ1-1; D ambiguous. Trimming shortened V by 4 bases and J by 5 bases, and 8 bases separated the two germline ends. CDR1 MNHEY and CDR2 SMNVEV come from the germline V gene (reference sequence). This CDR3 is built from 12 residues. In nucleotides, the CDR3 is TGTGCCAGCAGTTGGTCGGGGACTGAAGCTTTCTTT. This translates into CASSWSGTEAFF.

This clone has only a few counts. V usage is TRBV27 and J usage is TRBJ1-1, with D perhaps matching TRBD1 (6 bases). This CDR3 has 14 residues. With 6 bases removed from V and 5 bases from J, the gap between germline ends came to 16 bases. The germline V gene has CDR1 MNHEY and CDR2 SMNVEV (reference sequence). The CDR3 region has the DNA TGTGCCAGCAGCTCAGGGGCCCGGGGAACTGAAGCTTTCTTT. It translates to CASSSGARGTEAFF.

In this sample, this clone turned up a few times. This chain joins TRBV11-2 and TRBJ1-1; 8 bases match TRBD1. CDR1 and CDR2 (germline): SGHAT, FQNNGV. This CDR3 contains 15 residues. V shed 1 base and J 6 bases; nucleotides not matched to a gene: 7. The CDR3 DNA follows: TGTGCCAGCAGCTTAGGGACAGGGAGAGCCCCTGAAGCTTTCTTT. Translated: CASSLGTGRAPEAFF.

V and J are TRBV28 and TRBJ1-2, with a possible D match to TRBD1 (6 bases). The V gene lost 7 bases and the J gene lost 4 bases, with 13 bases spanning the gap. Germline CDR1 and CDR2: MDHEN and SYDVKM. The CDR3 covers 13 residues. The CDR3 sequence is CASNPGQSYGYTF. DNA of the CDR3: TGTGCCAGCAACCCCGGACAGTCCTATGGCTACACCTTC.

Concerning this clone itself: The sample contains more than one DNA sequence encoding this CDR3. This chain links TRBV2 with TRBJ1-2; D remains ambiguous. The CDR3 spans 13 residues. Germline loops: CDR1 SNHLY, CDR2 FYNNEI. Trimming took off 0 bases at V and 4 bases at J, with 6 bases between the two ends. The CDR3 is CASSEAGGYGYTF. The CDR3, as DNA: TGTGCCAGCAGTGAAGCCGGAGGCTATGGCTACACCTTC.

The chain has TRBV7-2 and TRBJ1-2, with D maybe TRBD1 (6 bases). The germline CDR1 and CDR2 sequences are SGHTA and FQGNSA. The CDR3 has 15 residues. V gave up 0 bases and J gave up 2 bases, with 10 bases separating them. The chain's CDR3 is CASSLARGGNYGYTF. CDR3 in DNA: TGTGCCAGCAGCTTAGCGAGGGGGGGAAACTATGGCTACACCTTC. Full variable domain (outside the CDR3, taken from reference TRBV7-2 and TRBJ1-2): GAGVSQSPSNKVTEKGKDVELRCDPISGHTALYWYRQSLGQGLEFLIYFQGNSAPDKSGLPSDRFSAERTGGSVSTLTIQRTQQEDSAVYLCASSLARGGNYGYTFGSGTRLTVV.

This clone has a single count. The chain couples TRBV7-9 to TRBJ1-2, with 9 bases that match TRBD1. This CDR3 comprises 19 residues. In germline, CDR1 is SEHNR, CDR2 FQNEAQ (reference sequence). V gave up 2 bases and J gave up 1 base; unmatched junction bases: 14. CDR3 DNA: TGTGCCAGCAGCTTACAAACAGGGGGCGTTCCTCGACTTAACTATGGCTACACCTTC. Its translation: CASSLQTGGVPRLNYGYTF. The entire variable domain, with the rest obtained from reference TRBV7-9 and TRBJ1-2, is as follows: DTGVSQNPRHKITKRGQNVTFRCDPISEHNRLYWYRQTLGQGPEFLTYFQNEAQLEKSRLLSDRFSAERPKGSFSTLEIQRTEQGDSAMYLCASSLQTGGVPRLNYGYTFGSGTRLTVV.

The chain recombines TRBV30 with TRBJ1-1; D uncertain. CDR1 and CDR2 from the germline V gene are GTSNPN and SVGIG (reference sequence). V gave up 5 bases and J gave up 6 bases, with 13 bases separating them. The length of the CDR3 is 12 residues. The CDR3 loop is CAWGRGIAEAFF. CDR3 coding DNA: TGTGCCTGGGGGCGCGGAATCGCTGAAGCTTTCTTT.